This TCR beta chain was captured in a study of cytomegalovirus exposure and HLA in healthy donors. General study points: CMV serostatus was the sole immune exposure information available. In an earlier analysis, about 90% or about 30%: the productive usage of most TCR beta V segments. The study recorded about 150 TCR beta chains that were cytomegalovirus-associated.

Researchers ran the PCR with 60 Vbeta and 13 Jbeta primers. Libraries were prepared by immunoSEQ multiplex PCR; TCRdb keeps only in-frame clonotypes and omits some of them. The table records hundreds of thousands of clones, almost 80% of them present only once. The V gene's germline CDR1 is KGHSH and CDR2 LQKENI. The CDR3 spans 16 residues. About this clone: The target antigen is unknown.

Sequencing used PBMCs. The chain uses TRBV18 and TRBJ2-5; unclear D gene. The DNA end lines up better with TRBJ2-7; the J call may be wrong. The receptor was derived from a male donor in good health and CMV-seronegative. The CDR3 sequence: CASSLNSGSKVGEQYF. CDR3 DNA: TGTGCCAGCTCACTCAATTCCGGGTCCAAGGTCGGCGAGCAGTACTTC.